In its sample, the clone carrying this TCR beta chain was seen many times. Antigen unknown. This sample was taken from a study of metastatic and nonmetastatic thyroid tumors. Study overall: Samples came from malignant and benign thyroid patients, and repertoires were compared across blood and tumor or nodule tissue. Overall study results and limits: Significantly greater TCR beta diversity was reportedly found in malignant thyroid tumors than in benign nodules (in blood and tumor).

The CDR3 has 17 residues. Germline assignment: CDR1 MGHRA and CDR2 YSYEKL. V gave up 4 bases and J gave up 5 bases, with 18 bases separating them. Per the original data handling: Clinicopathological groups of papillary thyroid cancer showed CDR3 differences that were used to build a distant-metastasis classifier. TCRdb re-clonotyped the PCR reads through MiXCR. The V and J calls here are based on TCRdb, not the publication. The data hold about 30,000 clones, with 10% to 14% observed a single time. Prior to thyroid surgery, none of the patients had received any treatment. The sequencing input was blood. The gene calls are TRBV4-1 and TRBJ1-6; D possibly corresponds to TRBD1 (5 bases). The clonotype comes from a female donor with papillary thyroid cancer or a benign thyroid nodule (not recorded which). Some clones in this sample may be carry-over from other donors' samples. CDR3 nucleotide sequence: TGCGCCAGCAGCCGAGCACCCGCCGGGACTGATAATTCACCCCTCCACTTT. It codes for CASSRAPAGTDNSPLHF.